The clone carrying this T cell receptor (beta chain) has a handful of counts. The antigen remains unidentified. CDR1 is DFQATT and CDR2 is SNEGSKA in the germline V gene (reference sequence). The CDR3 contains 13 residues. The V gene lost 5 bases and the J gene lost 0 bases, with 10 bases spanning the gap. This entry belongs to a study of T cell repertoires in cytomegalovirus infection. Study summary: Public TCR beta signatures indicated both CMV infection and matching HLA type.

TCRdb processed the reads anew with MiXCR; each CDR3 protein has one entry. This sample yields roughly 300,000 distinct CDR3 sequences, of which 25% are seen a single time; more than 11% belongs to the top ten. General observations from the study: Cumulative public TCR beta family frequency identified CMV carriers with the relevant HLA. HLA-C-restricted TCR beta clonotypes specific for CMV led the ex vivo response.

The material sequenced was PBMCs. The chain links TRBV20-1 to TRBJ1-1; D is uncertain. The receptor comes from a human donor in good health (CMV status not recorded). Some clones in this sample may be carry-over from other donors' samples. CDR3 residues: CSASSEMNTEAFF. CDR3 sequence (DNA): TGCAGTGCTTCCAGTGAGATGAACACTGAAGCTTTCTTT.